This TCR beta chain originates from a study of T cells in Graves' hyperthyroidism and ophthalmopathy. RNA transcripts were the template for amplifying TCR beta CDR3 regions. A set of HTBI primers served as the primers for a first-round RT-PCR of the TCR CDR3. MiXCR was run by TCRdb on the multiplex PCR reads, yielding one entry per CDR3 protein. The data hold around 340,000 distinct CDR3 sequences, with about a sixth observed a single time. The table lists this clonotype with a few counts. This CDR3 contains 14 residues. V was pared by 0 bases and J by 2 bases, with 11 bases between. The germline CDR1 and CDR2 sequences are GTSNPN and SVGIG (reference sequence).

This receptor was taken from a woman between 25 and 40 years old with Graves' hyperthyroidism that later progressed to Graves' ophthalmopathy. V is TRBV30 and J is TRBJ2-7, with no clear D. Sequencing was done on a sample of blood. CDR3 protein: CAWSVDWQTYEQYF. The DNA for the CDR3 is TGTGCCTGGAGTGTAGACTGGCAGACCTACGAGCAGTACTTC.